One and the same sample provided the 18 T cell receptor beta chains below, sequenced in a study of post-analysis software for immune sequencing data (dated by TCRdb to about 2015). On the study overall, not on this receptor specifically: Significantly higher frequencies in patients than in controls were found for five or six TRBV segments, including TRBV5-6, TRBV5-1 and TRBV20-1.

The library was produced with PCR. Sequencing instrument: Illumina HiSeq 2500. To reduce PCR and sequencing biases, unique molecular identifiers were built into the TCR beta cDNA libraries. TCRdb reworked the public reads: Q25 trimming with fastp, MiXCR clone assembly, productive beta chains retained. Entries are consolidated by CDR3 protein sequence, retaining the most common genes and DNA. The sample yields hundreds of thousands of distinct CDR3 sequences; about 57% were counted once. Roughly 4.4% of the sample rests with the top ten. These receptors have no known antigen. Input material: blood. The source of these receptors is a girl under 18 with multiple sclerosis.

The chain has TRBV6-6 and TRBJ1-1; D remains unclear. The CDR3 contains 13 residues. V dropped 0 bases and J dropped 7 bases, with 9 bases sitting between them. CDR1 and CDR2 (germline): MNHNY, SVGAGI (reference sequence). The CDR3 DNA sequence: TGTGCCAGCAGTTACTCGAGTCGAATTGAAGCTTTCTTT. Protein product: CASSYSSRIEAFF.

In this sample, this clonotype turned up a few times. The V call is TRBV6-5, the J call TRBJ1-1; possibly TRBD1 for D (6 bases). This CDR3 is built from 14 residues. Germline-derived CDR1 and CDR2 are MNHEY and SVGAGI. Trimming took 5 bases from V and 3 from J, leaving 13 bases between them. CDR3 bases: TGTGCCAGCAGTCAACTACAGGGTTACACTGAAGCTTTCTTT. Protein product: CASSQLQGYTEAFF.

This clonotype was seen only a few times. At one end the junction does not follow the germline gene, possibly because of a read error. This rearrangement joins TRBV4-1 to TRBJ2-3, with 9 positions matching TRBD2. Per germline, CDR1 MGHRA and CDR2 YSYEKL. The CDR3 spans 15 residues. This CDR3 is CVSRFSGSETDTQYF. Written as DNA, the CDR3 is TGCGTCAGCAGATTTAGCGGGAGCGAGACAGATACGCAGTATTTT.

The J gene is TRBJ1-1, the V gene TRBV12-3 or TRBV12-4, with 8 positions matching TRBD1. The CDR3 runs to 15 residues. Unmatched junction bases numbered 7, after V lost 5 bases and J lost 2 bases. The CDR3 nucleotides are TGTGCCAGCAGTCCCTCGGGACAGGAAAACACTGAAGCTTTCTTT. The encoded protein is CASSPSGQENTEAFF.

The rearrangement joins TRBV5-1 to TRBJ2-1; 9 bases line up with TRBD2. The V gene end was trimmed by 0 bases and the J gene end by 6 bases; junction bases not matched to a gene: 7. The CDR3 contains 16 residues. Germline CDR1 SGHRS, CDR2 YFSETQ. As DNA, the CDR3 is TGCGCCAGCAGCTTGGCCGGTATAGCGGGAGTCAATGAGCAGTTCTTC. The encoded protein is CASSLAGIAGVNEQFF.

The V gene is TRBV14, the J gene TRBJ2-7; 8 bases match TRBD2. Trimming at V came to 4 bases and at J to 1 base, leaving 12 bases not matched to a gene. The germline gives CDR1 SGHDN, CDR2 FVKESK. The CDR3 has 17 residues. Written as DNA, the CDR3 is TGTGCCAGCAGCCGATCTGGCGGGGGGCGACCTTCCTACGAGCAGTACTTC. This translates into CASSRSGGGRPSYEQYF.

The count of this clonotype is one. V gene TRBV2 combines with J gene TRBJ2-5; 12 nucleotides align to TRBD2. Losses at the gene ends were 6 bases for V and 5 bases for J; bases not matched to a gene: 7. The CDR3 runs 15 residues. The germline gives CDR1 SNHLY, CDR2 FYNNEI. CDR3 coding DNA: TGTGCCAGCAGGGCTAGCGGGGGGGCAGGGGAGACCCAGTACTTC. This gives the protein CASRASGGAGETQYF. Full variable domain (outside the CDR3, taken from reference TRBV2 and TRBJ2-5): EPEVTQTPSHQVTQMGQEVILRCVPISNHLYFYWYRQILGQKVEFLVSFYNNEISEKSEIFDDQFSVERPDGSNFTLKIRSTKLEDSAMYFCASRASGGAGETQYFGPGTRLLVL.

The CDR3 is CSASKRREEHRTQYF. The CDR3 DNA reads TGCAGTGCCTCAAAGAGGCGGGAGGAACATCGTACGCAGTATTTT. The chain combines TRBV20-1 with TRBJ2-3; 8 bases agree with TRBD2. With 6 bases clipped from V and 8 bases from J, the junction kept 16 bases outside the gene matches. The CDR3 is made up of 15 amino acids. The germline CDR1 and CDR2 sequences are DFQATT and SNEGSKA (reference sequence).

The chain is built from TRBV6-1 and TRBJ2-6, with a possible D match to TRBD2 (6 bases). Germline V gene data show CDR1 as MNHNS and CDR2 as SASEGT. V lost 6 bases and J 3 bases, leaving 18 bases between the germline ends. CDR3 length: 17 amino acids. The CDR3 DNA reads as TGTGCCAGCAGCCCGTTAGGCTGGGGGGATGGGGCCAACGTCCTGACTTTC. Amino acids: CASSPLGWGDGANVLTF.

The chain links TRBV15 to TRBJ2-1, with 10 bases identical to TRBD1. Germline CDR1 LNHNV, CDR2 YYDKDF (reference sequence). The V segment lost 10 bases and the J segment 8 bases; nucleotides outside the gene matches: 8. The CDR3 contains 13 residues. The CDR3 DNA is TGTGCCATCGCACGGACAGGGGGTGATGAGCAGTTCTTC. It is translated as CAIARTGGDEQFF.

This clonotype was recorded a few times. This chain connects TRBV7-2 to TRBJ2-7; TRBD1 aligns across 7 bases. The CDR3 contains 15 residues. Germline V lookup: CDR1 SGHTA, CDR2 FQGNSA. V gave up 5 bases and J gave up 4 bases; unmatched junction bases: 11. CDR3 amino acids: CASSDQPGQRYEQYF. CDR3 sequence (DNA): TGTGCCAGCAGCGACCAACCGGGACAGCGATACGAGCAGTACTTC.

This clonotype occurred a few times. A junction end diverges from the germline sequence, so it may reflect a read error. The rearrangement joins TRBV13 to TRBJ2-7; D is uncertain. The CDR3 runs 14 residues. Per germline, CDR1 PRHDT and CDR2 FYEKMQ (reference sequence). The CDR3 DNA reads TGTGCCAGCAGCCTAGGTGGGCGACACTACGAGCAGTACTTC. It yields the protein CASSLGGRHYEQYF.

The CDR3 region is CASSLPRFPVGNTEAFF. The CDR3 nucleotides read TGTGCCAGCAGCCTCCCGCGATTCCCGGTGGGAAACACTGAAGCTTTCTTT. This rearrangement joins TRBV7-9 to TRBJ1-1; D is ambiguous. Per the germline V gene, CDR1 is SEHNR and CDR2 is FQNEAQ (reference sequence). The CDR3 has 17 amino acids. V lost 5 bases and J lost 2, with 21 bases in between.

As DNA, the CDR3 is TGTGCCAGCAGCTCGACAGACAATGAGCAGTTCTTC. The encoded protein is CASSSTDNEQFF. V gene TRBV7-9 combines with J gene TRBJ2-1, with D possibly being TRBD1 (5 bases). V was clipped by 4 bases and J by 5 bases, with 6 bases between them. In germline, CDR1 is SEHNR, CDR2 FQNEAQ (reference sequence). CDR3 length: 12 residues.

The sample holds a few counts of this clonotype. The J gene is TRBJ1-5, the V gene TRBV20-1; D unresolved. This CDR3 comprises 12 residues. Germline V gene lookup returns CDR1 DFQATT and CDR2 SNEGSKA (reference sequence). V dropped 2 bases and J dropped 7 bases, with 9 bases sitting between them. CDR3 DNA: TGCAGTGCTAGACGCCAGACCCAGCCCCAGCATTTT. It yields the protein CSARRQTQPQHF.

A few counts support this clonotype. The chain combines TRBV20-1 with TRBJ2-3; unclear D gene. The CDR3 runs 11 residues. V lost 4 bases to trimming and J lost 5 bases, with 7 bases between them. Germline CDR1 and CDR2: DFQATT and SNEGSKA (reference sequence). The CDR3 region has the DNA TGCAGTGCTATTAACGGAGATACGCAGTATTTT. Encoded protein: CSAINGDTQYF.

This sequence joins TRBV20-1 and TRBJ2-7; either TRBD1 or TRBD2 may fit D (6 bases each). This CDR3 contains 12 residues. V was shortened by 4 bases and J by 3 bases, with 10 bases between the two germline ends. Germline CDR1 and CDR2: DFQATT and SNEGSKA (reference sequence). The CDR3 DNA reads TGCAGTGCTAAAGGGGGGTACTACGAGCAGTACTTC. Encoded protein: CSAKGGYYEQYF.

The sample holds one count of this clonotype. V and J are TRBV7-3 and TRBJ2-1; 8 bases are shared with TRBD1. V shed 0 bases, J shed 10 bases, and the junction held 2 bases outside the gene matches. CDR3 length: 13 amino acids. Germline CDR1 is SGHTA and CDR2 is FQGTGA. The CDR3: CASSLTRTGEQFF. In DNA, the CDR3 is TGTGCCAGCAGCTTAACTCGGACAGGGGAGCAGTTCTTC.